This TCR beta chain was captured by sequencing in a study of T cells in Graves' hyperthyroidism and ophthalmopathy. In its sample, this clonotype was seen a few times. This CDR3 is built from 14 residues. Germline V gene lookup returns CDR1 DFQATT and CDR2 SNEGSKA (reference sequence). V was clipped by 2 bases and J by 7 bases; unmatched bases: 4. RNA transcripts served as the template for amplifying TCR beta CDR3 regions. RT-PCR in the first round (using the HTBI primer set) targeted the TCR CDR3. TCRdb called the multiplex PCR reads again in MiXCR, with one record for every CDR3 protein. In the table there are more than 500,000 distinct CDR3 sequences, roughly 15% of which are singletons.

The source of this sequence is a woman between 25 and 40 years old with Graves' ophthalmopathy. Sequenced input: blood. The V call is TRBV20-1, the J call TRBJ1-4; TRBD1 agrees at 10 bases. The CDR3 loop is CSARSRDRGEKLFF. CDR3 coding DNA: TGCAGTGCTAGATCCCGGGACAGGGGTGAAAAACTGTTTTTT.